One sample yielded the 18 T cell receptor beta chains listed below, sequenced in a study of T-cell reconstitution after alpha-beta-depleted transplantation in children. TCRbeta library preparation incorporated unique molecular identifiers. TCRdb reanalysed the PCR reads using MiXCR and keeps one entry per CDR3 protein. The table shows about 250,000 distinct CDR3 sequences, with 24% occurring only once. Material: PBMCs, mostly from graft donor cells, obtained 360 days after TCRalphabeta/CD19-depleted stem cell transplant. Source of these receptors: a female patient between 2 and 10 years old who had a stem cell transplant for congenital amegakaryocytic thrombocytopenia, so the T cells may come from the graft donor.

This clonotype was recorded a few times. This chain links TRBV5-1 with TRBJ2-1, with no clear D. CDR1 and CDR2 from the germline V gene are SGHRS and YFSETQ. The CDR3 has 12 residues. Trimming stripped 2 bases from V and 8 bases from J, with 8 bases between. The DNA of the CDR3 is TGCGCCAGCAGCTTCTTGGCGCATGAGCAGTTCTTC. Its translation: CASSFLAHEQFF.

This clonotype has just one count. The chain uses TRBV5-4 and TRBJ2-1, with 10 bases lining up with TRBD2. The V gene's germline CDR1 is SGHNT and CDR2 YYREEE (reference sequence). The CDR3 is 15 residues long. V shed 3 bases, J shed 3 bases, and the junction held 3 bases outside the gene matches. For the CDR3, the DNA is TGTGCCAGCAGCTCCCCTAGCGGGAGCTACAATGAGCAGTTCTTC. Translated: CASSSPSGSYNEQFF.

In this sample, this clonotype turned up many times. V usage is TRBV28 and J usage is TRBJ2-1; no definite D call. The CDR3 covers 13 residues. CDR1 and CDR2 from the germline V gene are MDHEN and SYDVKM. Trimming pared 3 bases from V and 6 bases from J, leaving 9 bases between. The CDR3 DNA sequence: TGTGCCAGCAGTTTTTTTGGCAGCAATGAGCAGTTCTTC. Residues: CASSFFGSNEQFF.

The chain links TRBV30 to TRBJ2-1; 10 bases align to TRBD2. Germline CDR1 and CDR2: GTSNPN and SVGIG (reference sequence). V lost 5 bases to trimming and J lost 5 bases; unmatched junction nucleotides: 3. The CDR3 runs to 13 residues. For the CDR3, the DNA is TGTGCCTGGGAGCGGGGGGGCCACAATGAGCAGTTCTTC. Amino acid sequence: CAWERGGHNEQFF.

A few counts support this clonotype. The rearrangement uses TRBV29-1 and TRBJ1-1; maybe TRBD1 (5 bases). The germline V gene has CDR1 SQVTM and CDR2 ANQGSEA. The CDR3 has 12 amino acids. With 4 bases removed from V and 4 bases from J, the gap between germline ends came to 10 bases. For the CDR3, the DNA is TGCAGCGTTGGGGGCGCGGGCACTGAAGCTTTCTTT. Amino acids: CSVGGAGTEAFF. The full variable domain, with the rest looked up from reference TRBV29-1 and TRBJ1-1, is SAVISQKPSRDICQRGTSLTIQCQVDSQVTMMFWYRQQPGQSLTLIATANQGSEATYESGFVIDKFPISRPNLTFSTLTVSNMSPEDSSIYLCSVGGAGTEAFFGQGTRLTVV.

Comment on this clonotype: The junction shows a germline mismatch at one end, possibly a read error. This chain uses TRBV18 with TRBJ2-7, with D unclear. Looked up from germline, CDR1 is KGHSH and CDR2 is LQKENI. The CDR3 consists of 15 residues. DNA for the CDR3: TGTGTCAGCTCACCAGACGTCTACGTTGGCTACGAGCAGTACTTC. This gives the protein CVSSPDVYVGYEQYF.

This clonotype was seen more than once but under ten times. This chain connects TRBV7-9 to TRBJ1-6; 11 nucleotides agree with TRBD1. The CDR3 totals 15 residues. Germline CDR1 SEHNR, CDR2 FQNEAQ (reference sequence). The V gene end was trimmed by 3 bases and the J gene end by 9 bases; junction bases not matched to a gene: 4. This CDR3 reads CASSLGQGVFSPLHF. Here the CDR3 DNA reads TGTGCCAGCAGCTTGGGACAGGGGGTTTTTTCACCCCTCCACTTT.

The chain joins TRBV18 to TRBJ2-4; TRBD1 aligns across 7 bases. CDR3 length equals 13 residues. V gave up 2 bases and J gave up 6 bases; unmatched junction bases: 1. The germline V gene encodes CDR1 KGHSH and CDR2 LQKENI. The CDR3 DNA reads TGTGCCAGCTCACCAGGGACAGCAAACATTCAGTACTTC. Protein product: CASSPGTANIQYF.

The table lists this clonotype with a few counts. The CDR3 loop is CASSQDPGGPNSPLHF. CDR3 sequence (DNA): TGCGCCAGCAGCCAAGATCCAGGGGGGCCTAATTCACCCCTCCACTTT. This rearrangement joins TRBV4-1 to TRBJ1-6; 7 bases align to TRBD1. The J segment lost 6 bases and the V segment lost 0 bases, leaving 5 bases of the junction unmatched. The CDR3 covers 16 residues. The germline gives CDR1 MGHRA, CDR2 YSYEKL.

This clonotype was seen only a few times. The chain is built from TRBV6-2 or TRBV6-3 and TRBJ2-3; TRBD2 aligns across 11 bases. This CDR3 comprises 20 residues. V gave up 2 bases and J gave up 0 bases; unmatched junction bases: 13. Per germline, CDR1 MNHEY and CDR2 SVGEGT. In nucleotides, the CDR3 is TGTGCCAGCAGTTACGGGGTCTTAGCGGGAGGGAATCCTAGCACAGATACGCAGTATTTT. Its translation: CASSYGVLAGGNPSTDTQYF.

CDR3 coding DNA: TGTGCCAGCAGCATTACAGGGTATCTCCACGAGCAGTACTTC. This encodes CASSITGYLHEQYF. The V gene is TRBV12-3 or TRBV12-4, the J gene TRBJ2-7, with D possibly matching TRBD1 (6 bases). Trimming cost V 6 bases and J 5 bases, with 17 bases left between them. The CDR3 has 14 amino acids.

The chain recombines TRBV9 with TRBJ2-3; D gene uncertain. In germline, CDR1 is SGDLS, CDR2 YYNGEE. Trimming stripped 2 bases from V and 2 bases from J, with 15 bases between. CDR3 length: 16 residues. The CDR3 sequence is CASSVGLERHTDTQYF. The DNA for the CDR3 is TGTGCCAGCAGCGTCGGGCTAGAAAGACACACAGATACGCAGTATTTT.

The rearrangement joins TRBV7-6 to TRBJ1-4; no definite D call. Germline CDR1 is SGHVS and CDR2 is FNYEAQ. CDR3 size: 16 residues. V was shortened by 2 bases and J by 0 bases, with 10 bases between the two germline ends. The CDR3 DNA follows: TGTGCCAGCAGCTTAATGTCCGCGGCAACTAATGAAAAACTGTTTTTT. Translating it yields CASSLMSAATNEKLFF. Full variable domain (remainder filled in from reference TRBV7-6 and TRBJ1-4): GAGVSQSPRYKVTKRGQDVALRCDPISGHVSLYWYRQALGQGPEFLTYFNYEAQQDKSGLPNDRFSAERPEGSISTLTIQRTEQRDSAMYRCASSLMSAATNEKLFFGSGTQLSVL.

This rearrangement joins TRBV19 to TRBJ1-1; D perhaps matches TRBD1 (6 bases). This CDR3 is 13 amino acids long. Per germline, CDR1 LNHDA and CDR2 SQIVND (reference sequence). V gave up 9 bases and J gave up 7 bases, with 18 bases separating them. Here the CDR3 reads CASRSGGYSEAFF. CDR3 nucleotides: TGTGCCAGCAGATCCGGGGGCTATAGTGAAGCTTTCTTT.

The rearrangement uses TRBV12-3 or TRBV12-4 and TRBJ1-4; a possible D gene is TRBD1 (6 bases). The CDR3 runs 17 residues. V was trimmed by 7 bases and J by 3 bases, leaving 21 bases between them. Written as DNA, the CDR3 is TGTGCCAGCACCCAATGGGCGGGGGCGATATCTAATGAAAAACTGTTTTTT. Protein product: CASTQWAGAISNEKLFF.

In its sample, this clonotype was seen a few times. The rearrangement uses TRBV7-6 and TRBJ2-7, with 9 nucleotides matching TRBD1. V shed 1 base and J 2 bases; nucleotides not matched to a gene: 3. This CDR3 is 15 amino acids long. Looked up from germline, CDR1 is SGHVS and CDR2 is FNYEAQ. The CDR3: CASSLVDRGAYEQYF. As DNA, the CDR3 is TGTGCCAGCAGCTTAGTCGACAGGGGGGCCTACGAGCAGTACTTC.

The chain joins TRBV12-3 or TRBV12-4 to TRBJ2-7; 8 bases line up with TRBD1. V was pared by 6 bases and J by 2 bases, with 3 bases of the junction left unmatched. CDR3 length: 13 amino acids. The CDR3 region is CASSLQGAYEQYF. CDR3 DNA: TGTGCCAGCAGCCTACAGGGGGCCTACGAGCAGTACTTC.

The V gene is TRBV6-5, the J gene TRBJ1-2; D gene ambiguous. This CDR3 is 13 amino acids long. CDR1 MNHEY and CDR2 SVGAGI come from the germline V gene. The V gene lost 6 bases and the J gene lost 1 base, with 9 bases spanning the gap. The CDR3 loop is CASRVQSNYGYTF. CDR3 bases: TGTGCCAGCAGAGTACAGAGTAACTATGGCTACACCTTC.